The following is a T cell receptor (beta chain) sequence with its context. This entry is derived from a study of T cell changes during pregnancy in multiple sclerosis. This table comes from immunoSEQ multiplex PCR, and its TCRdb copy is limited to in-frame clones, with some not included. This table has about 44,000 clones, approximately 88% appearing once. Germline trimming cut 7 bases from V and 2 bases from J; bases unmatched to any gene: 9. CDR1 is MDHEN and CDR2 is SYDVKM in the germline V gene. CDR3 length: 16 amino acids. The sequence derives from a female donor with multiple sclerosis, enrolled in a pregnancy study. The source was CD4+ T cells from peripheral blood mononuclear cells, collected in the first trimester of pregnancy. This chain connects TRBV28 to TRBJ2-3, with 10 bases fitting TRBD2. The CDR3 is CASTPSGRVPTDTQYF. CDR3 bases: TGTGCCAGCACCCCTAGCGGGAGAGTCCCCACAGATACGCAGTATTTT.